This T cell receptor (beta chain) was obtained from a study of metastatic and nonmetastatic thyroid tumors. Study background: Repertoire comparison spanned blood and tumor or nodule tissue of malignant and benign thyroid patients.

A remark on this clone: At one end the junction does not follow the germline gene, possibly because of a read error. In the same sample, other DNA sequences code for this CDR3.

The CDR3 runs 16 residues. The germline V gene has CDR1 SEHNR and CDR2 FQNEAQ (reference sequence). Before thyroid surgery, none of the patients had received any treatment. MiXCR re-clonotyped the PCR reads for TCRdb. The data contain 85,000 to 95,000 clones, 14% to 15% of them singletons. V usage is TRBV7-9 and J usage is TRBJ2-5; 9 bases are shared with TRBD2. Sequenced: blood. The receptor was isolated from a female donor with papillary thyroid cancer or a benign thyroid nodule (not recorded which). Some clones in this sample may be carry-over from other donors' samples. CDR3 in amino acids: CTSSLTSGGAGETQYF. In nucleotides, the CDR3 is TGTACCAGCAGCTTGACTAGCGGTGGGGCTGGGGAGACCCAGTACTTC. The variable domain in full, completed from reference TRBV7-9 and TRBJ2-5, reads DTGVSQNPRHKITKRGQNVTFRCDPISEHNRLYWYRQTLGQGPEFLTYFQNEAQLEKSRLLSDRFSAERPKGSFSTLEIQRTEQGDSAMYLCTSSLTSGGAGETQYFGPGTRLLVL.